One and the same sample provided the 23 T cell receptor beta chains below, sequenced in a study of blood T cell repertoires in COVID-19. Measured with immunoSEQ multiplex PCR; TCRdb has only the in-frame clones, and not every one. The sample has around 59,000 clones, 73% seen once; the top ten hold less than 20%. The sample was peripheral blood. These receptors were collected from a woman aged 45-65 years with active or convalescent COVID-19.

For the CDR3, the DNA is TGCGCCAGCAGCTTATTCGGGGGGAATGAGCAGTTCTTC. This gives the protein CASSLFGGNEQFF. This chain connects TRBV4-1 to TRBJ2-1, with 7 bases that match TRBD2. V lost 5 bases and J lost 7; bases outside the gene matches: 5. CDR1 is MGHRA, CDR2 YSYEKL, per germline. There are 13 residues in the CDR3.

The CDR3 DNA is TGTGCCAGCAGCCTTAGACAGGGTGGAGGCACCGGGGAGCTGTTTTTT. Translated, it gives CASSLRQGGGTGELFF. The rearrangement uses TRBV7-9 and TRBJ2-2; 7 nucleotides line up with TRBD1. The CDR3 extends over 16 amino acids. With V trimmed by 5 bases and J by 4 bases, 10 bases remained unmatched. Germline V gene data show CDR1 as SEHNR and CDR2 as FQNEAQ (reference sequence).

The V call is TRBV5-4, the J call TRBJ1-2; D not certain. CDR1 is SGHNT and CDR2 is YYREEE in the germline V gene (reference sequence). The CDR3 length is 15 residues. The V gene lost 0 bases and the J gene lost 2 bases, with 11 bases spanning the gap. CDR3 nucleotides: TGTGCCAGCAGCTTGGAACGGGTCACCAACTATGGCTACACCTTC. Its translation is CASSLERVTNYGYTF.

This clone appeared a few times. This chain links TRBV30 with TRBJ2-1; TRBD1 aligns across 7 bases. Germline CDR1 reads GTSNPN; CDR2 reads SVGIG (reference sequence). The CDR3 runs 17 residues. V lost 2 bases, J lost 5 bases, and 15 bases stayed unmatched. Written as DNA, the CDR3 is TGTGCCTGGAGTCCAAGAAGGACAGGAATGGCACACAATGAGCAGTTCTTC. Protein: CAWSPRRTGMAHNEQFF.

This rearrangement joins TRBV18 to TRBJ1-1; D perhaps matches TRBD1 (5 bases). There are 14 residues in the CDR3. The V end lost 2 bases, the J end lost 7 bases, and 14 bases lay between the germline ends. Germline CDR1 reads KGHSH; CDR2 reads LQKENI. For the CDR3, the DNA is TGTGCCAGCTCACCAGGGGCAGGGAGGAATGAAGCTTTCTTT. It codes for CASSPGAGRNEAFF.

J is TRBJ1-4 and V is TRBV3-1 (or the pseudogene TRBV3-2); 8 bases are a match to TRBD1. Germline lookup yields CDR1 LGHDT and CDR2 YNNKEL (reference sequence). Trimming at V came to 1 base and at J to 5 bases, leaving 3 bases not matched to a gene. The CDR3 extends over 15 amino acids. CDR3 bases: TGTGCCAGCAGCCAAGCCTACAGGGGGAATGAAAAACTGTTTTTT. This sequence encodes CASSQAYRGNEKLFF.

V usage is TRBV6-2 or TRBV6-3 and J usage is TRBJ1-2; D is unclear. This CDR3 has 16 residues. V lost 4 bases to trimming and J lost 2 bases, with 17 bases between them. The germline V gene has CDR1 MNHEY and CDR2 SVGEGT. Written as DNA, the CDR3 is TGTGCCAGCAGTTCACAGAAGACCCTTAGAAACTATGGCTACACCTTC. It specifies CASSSQKTLRNYGYTF.

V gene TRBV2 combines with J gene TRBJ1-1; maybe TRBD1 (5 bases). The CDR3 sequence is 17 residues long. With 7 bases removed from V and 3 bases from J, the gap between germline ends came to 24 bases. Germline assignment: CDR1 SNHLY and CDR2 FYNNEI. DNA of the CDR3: TGTGCCAGCAATTTGGAGGTATGGGGGACTAGGGACACTGAAGCTTTCTTT. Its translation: CASNLEVWGTRDTEAFF.

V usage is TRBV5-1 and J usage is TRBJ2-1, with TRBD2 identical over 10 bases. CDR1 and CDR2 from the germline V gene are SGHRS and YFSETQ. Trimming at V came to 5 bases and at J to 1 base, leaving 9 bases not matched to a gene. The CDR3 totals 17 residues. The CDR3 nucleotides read TGCGCCAGCAGACCACCGACTAGCGGGTATTCCTACAATGAGCAGTTCTTC. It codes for CASRPPTSGYSYNEQFF.

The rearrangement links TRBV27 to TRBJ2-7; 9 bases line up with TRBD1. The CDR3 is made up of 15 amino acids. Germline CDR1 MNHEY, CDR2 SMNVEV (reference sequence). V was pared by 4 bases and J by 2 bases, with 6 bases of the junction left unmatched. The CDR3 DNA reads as TGTGCCAGCAGTTGGGGACAGGGAGGGACCTACGAGCAGTACTTC. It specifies CASSWGQGGTYEQYF.

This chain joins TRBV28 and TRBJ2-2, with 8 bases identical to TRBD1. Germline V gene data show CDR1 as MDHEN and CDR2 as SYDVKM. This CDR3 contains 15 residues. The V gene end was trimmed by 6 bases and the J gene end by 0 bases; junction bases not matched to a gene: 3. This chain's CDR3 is CASREQGANTGELFF. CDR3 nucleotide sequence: TGTGCCAGCAGGGAACAGGGGGCGAACACCGGGGAGCTGTTTTTT.

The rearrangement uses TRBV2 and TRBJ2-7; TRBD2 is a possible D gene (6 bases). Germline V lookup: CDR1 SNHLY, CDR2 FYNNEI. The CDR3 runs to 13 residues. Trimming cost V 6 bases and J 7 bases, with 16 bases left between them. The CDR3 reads CASRLPWREEQYF. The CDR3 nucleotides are TGTGCCAGCAGGCTACCGTGGCGGGAAGAGCAGTACTTC.

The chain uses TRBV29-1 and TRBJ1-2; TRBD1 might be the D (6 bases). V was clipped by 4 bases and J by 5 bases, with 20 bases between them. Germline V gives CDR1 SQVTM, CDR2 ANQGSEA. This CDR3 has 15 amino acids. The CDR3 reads CSVVIGGAGIYGYTF. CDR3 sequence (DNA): TGCAGCGTTGTAATTGGGGGGGCAGGGATATATGGCTACACCTTC.

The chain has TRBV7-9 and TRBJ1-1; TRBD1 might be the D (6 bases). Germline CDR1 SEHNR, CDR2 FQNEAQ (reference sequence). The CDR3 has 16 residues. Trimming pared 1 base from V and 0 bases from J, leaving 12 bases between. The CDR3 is CASSLGLTGMNTEAFF. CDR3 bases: TGTGCCAGCAGCTTAGGTTTAACAGGGATGAACACTGAAGCTTTCTTT.

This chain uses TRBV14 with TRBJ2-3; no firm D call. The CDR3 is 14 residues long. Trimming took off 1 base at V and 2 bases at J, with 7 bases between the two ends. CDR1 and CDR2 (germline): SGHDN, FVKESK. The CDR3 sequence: CASSQGLFTDTQYF. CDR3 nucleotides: TGTGCCAGCAGCCAAGGGCTCTTCACAGATACGCAGTATTTT.

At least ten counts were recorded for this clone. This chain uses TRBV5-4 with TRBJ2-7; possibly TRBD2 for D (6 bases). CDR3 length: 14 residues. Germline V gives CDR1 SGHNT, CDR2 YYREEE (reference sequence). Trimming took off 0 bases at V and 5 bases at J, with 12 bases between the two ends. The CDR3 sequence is CASSLAAGDDEQYF. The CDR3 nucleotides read TGTGCCAGCAGCTTGGCAGCGGGTGACGACGAGCAGTACTTC.

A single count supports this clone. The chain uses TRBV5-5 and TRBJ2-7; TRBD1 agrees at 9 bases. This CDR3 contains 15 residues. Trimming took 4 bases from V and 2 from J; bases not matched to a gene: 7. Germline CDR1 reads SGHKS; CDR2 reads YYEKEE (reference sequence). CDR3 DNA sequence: TGTGCCAGCAGCCCCGGGACAGGGTCCACCTACGAGCAGTACTTC. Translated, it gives CASSPGTGSTYEQYF. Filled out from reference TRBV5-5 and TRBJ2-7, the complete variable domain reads DAGVTQSPTHLIKTRGQQVTLRCSPISGHKSVSWYQQVLGQGPQFIFQYYEKEERGRGNFPDRFSARQFPNYSSELNVNALLLGDSALYLCASSPGTGSTYEQYFGPGTRLTVT.

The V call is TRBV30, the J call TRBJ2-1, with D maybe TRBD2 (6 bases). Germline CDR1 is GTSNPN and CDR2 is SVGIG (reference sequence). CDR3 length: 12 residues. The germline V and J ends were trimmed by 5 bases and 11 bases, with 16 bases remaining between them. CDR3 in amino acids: CAWELAGSKQFF. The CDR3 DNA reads TGTGCCTGGGAGTTGGCGGGATCTAAGCAGTTCTTC.

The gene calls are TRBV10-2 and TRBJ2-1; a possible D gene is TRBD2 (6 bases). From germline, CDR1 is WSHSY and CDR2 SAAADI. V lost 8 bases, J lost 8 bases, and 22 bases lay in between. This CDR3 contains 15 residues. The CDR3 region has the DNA TGCGCCAGCGTAAGAGCCGGGACTCCCGGGGATGAGCAGTTCTTC. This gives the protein CASVRAGTPGDEQFF.

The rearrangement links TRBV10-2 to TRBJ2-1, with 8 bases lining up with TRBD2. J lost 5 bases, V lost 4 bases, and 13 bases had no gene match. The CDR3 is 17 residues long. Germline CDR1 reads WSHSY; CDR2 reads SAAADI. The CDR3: CASSARSGGRVHNEQFF. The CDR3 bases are TGCGCCAGCAGTGCCCGCTCGGGGGGGAGAGTACACAATGAGCAGTTCTTC.

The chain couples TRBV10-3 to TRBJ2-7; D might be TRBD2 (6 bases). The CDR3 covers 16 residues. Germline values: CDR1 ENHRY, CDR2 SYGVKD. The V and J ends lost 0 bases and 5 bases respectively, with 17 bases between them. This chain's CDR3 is CAISESGSGSGNEQYF. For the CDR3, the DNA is TGTGCCATCAGTGAGTCTGGTAGCGGTAGCGGTAACGAGCAGTACTTC.

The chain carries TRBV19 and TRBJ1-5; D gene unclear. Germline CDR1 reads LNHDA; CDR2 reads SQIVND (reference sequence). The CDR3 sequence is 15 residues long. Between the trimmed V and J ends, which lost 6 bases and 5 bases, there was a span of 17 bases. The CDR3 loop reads CASSDLQLAYQPQHF. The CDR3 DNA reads TGTGCCAGTAGCGACTTACAGCTAGCCTATCAGCCCCAGCATTTT.

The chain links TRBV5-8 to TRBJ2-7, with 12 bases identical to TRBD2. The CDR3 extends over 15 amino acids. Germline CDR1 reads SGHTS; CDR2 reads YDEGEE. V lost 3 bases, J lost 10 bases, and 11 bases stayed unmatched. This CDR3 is CASSSMGLAGRSQYF. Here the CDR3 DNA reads TGTGCCAGCAGCTCCATGGGACTAGCGGGCCGATCACAGTACTTC.